This entry features one T cell receptor beta chain sequence. What it binds is unknown. Time point of the sample: new active TB diagnosis, blood taken before or within 7 days of starting treatment. On average roughly 90,000 T cells per donor were immunosequenced. Germline V CDR1 and CDR2: SGHTA, FQGTGA. The CDR3 has 13 amino acids. Trimming removed 2 bases from V and 5 bases from J, with 7 bases in between. This record comes from a study of T cells in tuberculosis. Study information: T cells were selected with CD1B tetramers loaded with glucose monomycolate.

Study-level results: Active tuberculosis TCR-alpha repertoires lay closer to GMM-specific TCRs than IGRA-negative controls, suggesting clonal expansion. Samples were chosen by availability of cryopreserved specimens.

Generated by immunoSEQ multiplex PCR, the TCRdb table keeps only in-frame clones and is missing some. The table has about 34,000 clones, under 95% seen once. This specimen was PBMCs, taken at tuberculosis diagnosis. The chain has TRBV7-3 and TRBJ2-1, with D uncertain. This receptor was taken from an adult with tuberculosis. This CDR3 reads CASSLERNNEQFF. CDR3 DNA: TGTGCCAGCAGCTTAGAGAGGAACAATGAGCAGTTCTTC.